The entry that follows covers one TCR beta chain sequence. This clone was counted only a few times. The antigen it binds to is not known. Base qualities are missing; no much larger clone stands one base away. TCRbeta CDR3 regions were amplified from genomic DNA by means of the immunoSEQ Assay, a bias-controlled multiplex PCR. As for the authors' bioinformatics: Within the assay, amplification of reference gene primers was used to estimate how many nucleated cells each sample contained. Sequence reads were collapsed and filtered to measure the absolute abundance of every unique TCRbeta CDR3 rearrangement. For each sample, productive Simpson clonality was calculated as the square root of Simpson's diversity index across productive rearrangements. TCRdb took over this immuneACCESS table, retaining in-frame rearrangements with V and J assigned. Such tables are incomplete; in checked studies, under half of the missing clones stem from an unresolved V gene, and the remainder is unexplained. D and trimming were read from the DNA, whereas the V and J calls and clone size are those reported in that table. The sample table records roughly 190,000 clones; approximately 82% of these occur just once. The top ten hold around 5.5% of the sample.

This record belongs to a study of blood T cell repertoires in COVID-19 (dated by TCRdb to about 2020). About the study as a whole: Samples from collaborators originated in the United States, Italy and Spain and spanned both the acute and convalescent phases of COVID-19. A de-identified subject ID, COVID-19 status, age in years and sex were almost always included in the sample metadata. The repertoires were released in a freely available public database meant as a resource for research on the immune response to SARS-CoV-2. The material from the prospective study consisted of cDNA or gDNA derived from T cells, B-cell-depleted T cells, or PBMCs. Deeply sampled blood TCRbeta repertoires from subjects exposed to, actively infected with, or recovered from COVID-19 were included in the dataset. The samples were drawn from two sources: the first 160 participants of the ongoing ImmuneRACE study, and 1,254 subjects contributed by 6 global collaborators. Where HLA class I and class II types were available, the types were taken from metadata supplied by the sample provider, not from assay-based typing.

Participants in the prospective study were aged 18 to 89 years, lived in about two dozen United States geographic areas, and enrolled through a virtual design. In the prospective study, participants were assigned to cohorts based on the clinical history participants reported in a screening survey and a study questionnaire. Mobile phlebotomists in the prospective study collected whole blood, serum and a nasopharyngeal or oropharyngeal swab from every participant. Participants in the prospective study had the option to provide additional blood draws and questionnaires over a roughly 2-month period. Prospective study blood samples were shipped either frozen or at room temperature before DNA extraction. Beyond this particular receptor, the publication reports: How much clinical and demographic metadata was included differed by source and by participant, and the metadata was provided uncurated.

Reading from cysteine to phenylalanine, the CDR3 counts 12 amino acids. Just the 36-base CDR3 DNA is kept, in frame starting at base 1. The germline ends are 12 bases apart after V is trimmed by 6 bases and J by 4 bases. As encoded in the germline V gene, CDR1 is SQVTM while CDR2 is ANQGSEA. The chain uses TRBV29-1 and TRBJ1-2; the D gene is perhaps TRBD1, on 6 matching bases. Sequenced input: PBMCs or T cells enriched from blood (not recorded which). The sequence derives from a woman in her sixties or seventies with acute COVID-19. The CDR3 sequence is CSVVTGTYGYTF. The nucleotide sequence reads as follows: TGCAGCGTCGTAACAGGGACCTATGGCTACACCTTC.